The 25 T cell receptor beta chains reported below all come from one sample, sequenced in a study of shared clonotypes between healthy human individuals. Using immunoSEQ multiplex PCR, the repertoire was profiled, and TCRdb retains in-frame clones only, with some absent. Of approximately 2.5 million clones listed, around 90% are singletons. The sample was naive CD4+ T cells sorted from blood. The subset denotes: CD45RA+ positively selected. These receptors came from a man aged 18 to 30 in good health.

Only a few counts were recorded for this clone. This chain connects TRBV28 to TRBJ1-2; D ambiguous. The germline V gene has CDR1 MDHEN and CDR2 SYDVKM. This CDR3 has 11 amino acids. V lost 3 bases and J lost 9, with 8 bases in between. The DNA for the CDR3 is TGTGCCAGCAGTTTCTACGGGAGCTACACCTTC. It codes for CASSFYGSYTF.

The genes are TRBV28 and TRBJ1-1, with TRBD1 identical over 7 bases. This CDR3 spans 13 amino acids. V gave up 6 bases and J gave up 10 bases; unmatched junction bases: 11. Germline V gene lookup returns CDR1 MDHEN and CDR2 SYDVKM. This chain's CDR3 is CASSQRDSLLAFF. The CDR3 DNA reads as TGTGCCAGCAGCCAGCGGGACAGTCTTCTAGCTTTCTTT.

The CDR3 nucleotides read TGTGCCAGCAGTTACAGGTACGAGCAGTACTTC. This codes for CASSYRYEQYF. The chain combines TRBV2 with TRBJ2-7; tentatively, D is TRBD1 (5 bases). The CDR3 covers 11 residues. Trimming removed 5 bases from V and 4 bases from J, with 6 bases in between. In germline, CDR1 is SNHLY, CDR2 FYNNEI.

The rearrangement links TRBV28 to TRBJ2-2, with D perhaps matching TRBD1 (6 bases). The CDR3 is 15 residues long. The ends were cut back, 3 bases at V and 0 bases at J, with 8 bases in the middle. The germline CDR1 and CDR2 sequences are MDHEN and SYDVKM. The CDR3 nucleotides read TGTGCCAGCAGTTTTTGGACAGCGAACACCGGGGAGCTGTTTTTT. Its protein product is CASSFWTANTGELFF.

The chain has TRBV10-3 and TRBJ1-4; TRBD1 matches 7 bases. Germline V CDR1 and CDR2: ENHRY, SYGVKD. The CDR3 consists of 14 residues. V dropped 10 bases and J dropped 4; count of bases not matched to a gene: 9. The CDR3, as DNA: TGTGCCACCTCCACGGGGACAGATAATGAAAAACTGTTTTTT. The encoded protein is CATSTGTDNEKLFF.

The chain employs TRBV28 and TRBJ1-5; tentatively, D is TRBD1 (6 bases). The V gene lost 2 bases and the J gene lost 2 bases, with 10 bases spanning the gap. This CDR3 spans 15 amino acids. Germline loops: CDR1 MDHEN, CDR2 SYDVKM. CDR3 amino acids: CASSLTGRRNQPQHF. The CDR3 DNA reads TGTGCCAGCAGTTTAACAGGGCGACGCAATCAGCCCCAGCATTTT. The full variable domain, in which reference TRBV28 and TRBJ1-5 provide the parts outside the CDR3, is DVKVTQSSRYLVKRTGEKVFLECVQDMDHENMFWYRQDPGLGLRLIYFSYDVKMKEKGDIPEGYSVSREKKERFSLILESASTNQTSMYLCASSLTGRRNQPQHFGDGTRLSIL.

This clone was seen a few times. V is TRBV9 and J is TRBJ1-1; D gene uncertain. Deletions cut 3 bases from V and 4 bases from J, with 10 bases between. The CDR3 length is 13 residues. The germline V gene has CDR1 SGDLS and CDR2 YYNGEE. CDR3 sequence: CASSGTLGTEAFF. CDR3 bases: TGTGCCAGCAGCGGAACCCTGGGCACTGAAGCTTTCTTT.

This chain connects TRBV5-1 to TRBJ1-6; D remains unclear. Trimming left V 4 bases short and J 11 bases short, with 10 bases between. Germline V lookup: CDR1 SGHRS, CDR2 YFSETQ. The CDR3 length is 12 residues. The chain's CDR3 is CASSPSGPPLHF. The CDR3, as DNA: TGCGCCAGCAGCCCATCTGGGCCACCCCTCCACTTT.

With respect to this clone: Its ends do not fully match the called genes, so a read error is possible. V gene TRBV5-1 combines with J gene TRBJ2-6; no clear D gene. The CDR3 length is 17 residues. The germline V gene encodes CDR1 SGHRS and CDR2 YFSETQ. The CDR3 region is CASRLDIPATGANVLTF. The CDR3 DNA follows: TGCGCCAGCAGGTTGGATATTCCGGCGACTGGGGCCAACGTCCTGACTTTC.

V gene TRBV5-1 combines with J gene TRBJ2-7; 8 nucleotides agree with TRBD1. The germline V gene encodes CDR1 SGHRS and CDR2 YFSETQ. V lost 3 bases and J lost 3; bases outside the gene matches: 5. This CDR3 has 14 amino acids. CDR3 coding DNA: TGCGCCAGCAGCTCGACAGGGGAACTCTACGAGCAGTACTTC. As protein: CASSSTGELYEQYF.

The V gene is TRBV7-2, the J gene TRBJ1-1; D unresolved. V shed 0 bases and J shed 4 bases, with 12 bases lying between them. Germline assignment: CDR1 SGHTA and CDR2 FQGNSA. The CDR3 contains 15 residues. The CDR3 loop is CASSLAPLSATEAFF. DNA of the CDR3: TGTGCCAGCAGCTTAGCCCCACTGTCAGCCACTGAAGCTTTCTTT.

The rearrangement links TRBV29-1 to TRBJ2-7, with D possibly being TRBD1 or TRBD2 (5 bases each). The CDR3 is made up of 11 amino acids. The V end lost 7 bases, the J end lost 6 bases, and 13 bases lay between the germline ends. CDR1 SQVTM and CDR2 ANQGSEA come from the germline V gene. The CDR3 DNA sequence: TGCAGCGGGGTGAGGGGCCGCGAGCAGTACTTC. Translated: CSGVRGREQYF.

The chain combines TRBV6-6 with TRBJ1-1; D is uncertain. V was trimmed by 5 bases and J by 4 bases, leaving 8 bases between them. Germline CDR1 and CDR2: MNHNY and SVGAGI (reference sequence). This CDR3 is built from 12 residues. CDR3 bases: TGTGCCAGCAGTCCCATTGGCACTGAAGCTTTCTTT. This translates into CASSPIGTEAFF.

The chain carries TRBV2 and TRBJ2-2; TRBD2 aligns across 8 bases. Germline trimming cut 6 bases from V and 0 bases from J; bases unmatched to any gene: 3. There are 15 residues in the CDR3. Germline CDR1 SNHLY, CDR2 FYNNEI. The CDR3 DNA follows: TGTGCCAGCAGGGGTAGCGGGGCGAACACCGGGGAGCTGTTTTTT. Residues: CASRGSGANTGELFF.

V gene TRBV5-5 combines with J gene TRBJ1-6; 7 positions agree with TRBD1. V was clipped by 1 base and J by 9 bases; unmatched bases: 7. CDR3 length: 15 amino acids. Germline V gives CDR1 SGHKS, CDR2 YYEKEE (reference sequence). CDR3 in DNA: TGTGCCAGCAGCTTGTCGACAGGGTCGATTTCACCCCTCCACTTT. Amino acid sequence: CASSLSTGSISPLHF.

The V call is TRBV28, the J call TRBJ2-6, with unresolved D. The CDR3 runs to 15 residues. CDR1 and CDR2 from the germline V gene are MDHEN and SYDVKM. Trimming removed 2 bases from V and 2 bases from J, with 7 bases in between. CDR3 protein: CASSLVSTGANVLTF. CDR3 coding DNA: TGTGCCAGCAGTTTAGTGTCCACTGGGGCCAACGTCCTGACTTTC.

The V gene is TRBV19, the J gene TRBJ2-3; weak D call: TRBD1 (6 bases). The CDR3 contains 16 residues. Deletions cut 5 bases from V and 3 bases from J, with 18 bases between. Looked up from germline, CDR1 is LNHDA and CDR2 is SQIVND (reference sequence). DNA for the CDR3: TGTGCCAGTAGTGCGGCTTTCCTAGGGGGAACAGATACGCAGTATTTT. Its translation is CASSAAFLGGTDTQYF.

This chain uses TRBV15 with TRBJ1-5, with TRBD1 identical over 9 bases. The CDR3 has 17 amino acids. J gave up 1 base and V 9 bases, and 13 bases lay outside the gene matches. The germline V gene encodes CDR1 LNHNV and CDR2 YYDKDF (reference sequence). The CDR3 DNA sequence: TGTGCCACGGGGTACAGGGGGCTATGGCAGAGCAATCAGCCCCAGCATTTT. This encodes CATGYRGLWQSNQPQHF.

A note on this clone: The same CDR3 also results from other DNA sequences found in this sample. This chain uses TRBV5-1 with TRBJ1-2; 7 nucleotides agree with TRBD1. Germline CDR1 reads SGHRS; CDR2 reads YFSETQ. J gave up 0 bases and V 0 bases, and 2 bases lay outside the gene matches. The CDR3 length is 15 residues. The CDR3 nucleotides are TGCGCCAGCAGCTTGGGTGGGACAGCTAACTATGGCTACACCTTC. It yields the protein CASSLGGTANYGYTF.

Of note for this clone: The sample contains more than one DNA sequence encoding this CDR3. The V and J genes are TRBV30 and TRBJ1-1; 7 bases line up with TRBD1. CDR3 length equals 12 residues. The germline gives CDR1 GTSNPN, CDR2 SVGIG (reference sequence). V was pared by 2 bases and J by 6 bases, with 3 bases of the junction left unmatched. In nucleotides, the CDR3 is TGTGCCTGGAGTCCGGGACAGCCTGAAGCTTTCTTT. Residues: CAWSPGQPEAFF.

The gene calls are TRBV19 and TRBJ2-3, with 9 bases aligning to TRBD2. Germline V CDR1 and CDR2: LNHDA, SQIVND (reference sequence). This CDR3 is built from 17 residues. V was clipped by 5 bases and J by 1 base; unmatched bases: 10. In nucleotides, the CDR3 is TGTGCCAGTAGTCAAAGCGGGGGGCGGAAAGGCACAGATACGCAGTATTTT. This codes for CASSQSGGRKGTDTQYF.

The chain couples TRBV27 to TRBJ2-6; D is unclear. CDR1 and CDR2 from the germline V gene are MNHEY and SMNVEV (reference sequence). The CDR3 consists of 15 residues. Trimming pared 2 bases from V and 2 bases from J, leaving 7 bases between. CDR3 in amino acids: CASSLHSTGANVLTF. In DNA form, the CDR3 reads TGTGCCAGCAGTTTACACTCCACTGGGGCCAACGTCCTGACTTTC.

The chain has TRBV5-1 and TRBJ2-3; D might be TRBD2 (6 bases). Germline V lookup: CDR1 SGHRS, CDR2 YFSETQ. This CDR3 spans 15 amino acids. Trimming pared 8 bases from V and 0 bases from J, leaving 16 bases between. The CDR3 DNA reads TGCGCCAGTAGCGCCTGGGGGACTAGCACAGATACGCAGTATTTT. This codes for CASSAWGTSTDTQYF. Full variable domain (rest looked up from reference TRBV5-1 and TRBJ2-3): KAGVTQTPRYLIKTRGQQVTLSCSPISGHRSVSWYQQTPGQGLQFLFEYFSETQRNKGNFPGRFSGRQFSNSRSEMNVSTLELGDSALYLCASSAWGTSTDTQYFGPGTRLTVL.

The rearrangement uses TRBV30 and TRBJ2-7; 10 bases align to TRBD2. This CDR3 spans 15 amino acids. Germline CDR1 reads GTSNPN; CDR2 reads SVGIG (reference sequence). Trimming cost V 3 bases and J 2 bases; bases outside gene matches: 7. CDR3 in amino acids: CAWSPGLAVAYEQYF. CDR3 nucleotide sequence: TGTGCCTGGAGCCCCGGACTAGCGGTCGCCTACGAGCAGTACTTC.

This clone came up once. The rearrangement uses TRBV18 and TRBJ2-6; possible D gene TRBD1, 5 bases. CDR1 KGHSH and CDR2 LQKENI come from the germline V gene. Trimming cost V 5 bases and J 0 bases, with 11 bases left between them. CDR3 length: 16 residues. The DNA of the CDR3 is TGTGCCAGCTCAGCACAGGAGAGCTCTGGGGCCAACGTCCTGACTTTC. Its translation: CASSAQESSGANVLTF.